One and the same sample provided the 3 T cell receptor beta chains below, sequenced in a study of Ad26.COV2.S vaccination and SARS-CoV-2 variants. Sequencing was performed with immunoSEQ multiplex PCR; in TCRdb, only in-frame clones are kept and a portion is missing. Here the sample spans 150,000 to 200,000 clones, around 85% being singletons. This specimen was peripheral blood, taken after recovery from COVID-19. All receptors come from a human donor who had recovered from COVID-19.

The chain links TRBV6-5 to TRBJ1-5; D gene ambiguous. The V end lost 7 bases, the J end lost 6 bases, and 10 bases lay between the germline ends. Per the germline V gene, CDR1 is MNHEY and CDR2 is SVGAGI. The CDR3 runs 12 residues. The CDR3 region has the DNA TGTGCCAGCACCGGACGGTCTCAGCCCCAGCATTTT. This sequence encodes CASTGRSQPQHF.

The chain employs TRBV9 and TRBJ2-2, with 11 bases that match TRBD2. This CDR3 is built from 16 residues. Germline trimming cut 4 bases from V and 5 bases from J; bases unmatched to any gene: 7. CDR1 and CDR2 from the germline V gene are SGDLS and YYNGEE. DNA for the CDR3: TGTGCCAGCAGCCCCCGACTAGCGGGAAAGACCGGGGAGCTGTTTTTT. Translating gives CASSPRLAGKTGELFF.

The chain carries TRBV28 and TRBJ2-5; D is perhaps TRBD2 (5 bases). V was clipped by 4 bases and J by 1 base, with 7 bases between them. Germline CDR1 and CDR2: MDHEN and SYDVKM. The CDR3 has 13 residues. The DNA of the CDR3 is TGTGCCAGCAGTTCGGGGAGCCAAGAGACCCAGTACTTC. Translating gives CASSSGSQETQYF.